A selection of T cell receptor beta chains follows, all from one sample in a study of cytomegalovirus exposure and HLA in healthy donors. Measured with immunoSEQ multiplex PCR; TCRdb has only the in-frame clones, and not every one. The table shows about 250,000 clones, with approximately 87% occurring only once. The sequenced material came from PBMCs. These receptor sequences come from a man aged 18 to 29 in good health and CMV-seronegative. The CDR3 runs from the conserved cysteine through the conserved F or W. D genes are given only for firm matches. A clone size is listed for some rows: how often the clone was seen (once, few, many), or a class if it is expanded.

D gene: NA
CDR3 length: 14
V gene: TRBV9
J gene: TRBJ1-2
clone size: NA
CDR3 DNA: TGTGCCAGCAGCGACTCTACAGGGAGGGGTGGCTACACCTTC
CDR3 protein: CASSDSTGRGGYTF

D gene: TRBD2
CDR3 length: 16
V gene: TRBV5-4
J gene: TRBJ2-1
clone size: NA
CDR3 DNA: TGTGCCAGCAGCCCTGGCACTAGCGGGAGTTTCAATGAGCAGTTCTTC
CDR3 protein: CASSPGTSGSFNEQFF

D gene: NA
CDR3 length: 15
V gene: TRBV28
J gene: TRBJ1-6
clone size: NA
CDR3 DNA: TGTGCCAGCAGTTTGCCAGGGTTAAATAATTCACCCCTCCACTTT
CDR3 protein: CASSLPGLNNSPLHF

D gene: TRBD1
CDR3 length: 16
V gene: TRBV2
J gene: TRBJ1-2
clone size: NA
CDR3 DNA: TGTGCCAGCAACAGTCGGACAGGGGGCGACAACTATGGCTACACCTTC
CDR3 protein: CASNSRTGGDNYGYTF

D gene: NA
CDR3 length: 13
V gene: TRBV25-1
J gene: TRBJ1-2
clone size: NA
CDR3 DNA: TGTGCCAGCAGTCTCTCCCGGGACTATGGCTACACCTTC
CDR3 protein: CASSLSRDYGYTF

D gene: NA
CDR3 length: 11
V gene: TRBV27
J gene: TRBJ2-7
clone size: NA
CDR3 DNA: TGTGCCAGCAGTTTTAGAGACGAGCAGTACTTC
CDR3 protein: CASSFRDEQYF

D gene: TRBD1
CDR3 length: 13
V gene: TRBV6-5
J gene: TRBJ1-2
clone size: NA
CDR3 DNA: TGTGCCAGCAGTGACAGGGCTGACTATGGCTACACCTTC
CDR3 protein: CASSDRADYGYTF

D gene: TRBD2
CDR3 length: 13
V gene: TRBV10-3
J gene: TRBJ2-3
clone size: NA
CDR3 DNA: TGTGCCAGCCAGCGGGAGGGCACAGATACGCAGTATTTT
CDR3 protein: CASQREGTDTQYF

D gene: NA
CDR3 length: 17
V gene: TRBV7-2
J gene: TRBJ1-3
clone size: NA
CDR3 DNA: TGTGCCAGCAGCTTAGTAGCCCTTTCAGCCTCTGGAAACACCATATATTTT
CDR3 protein: CASSLVALSASGNTIYF

D gene: TRBD1
CDR3 length: 16
V gene: TRBV7-8
J gene: TRBJ1-4
clone size: NA
CDR3 DNA: TGTGCCAGCAGTTACAGGGGGCTTTCAACTAATGAAAAACTGTTTTTT
CDR3 protein: CASSYRGLSTNEKLFF

D gene: NA
CDR3 length: 13
V gene: TRBV6-1
J gene: TRBJ2-3
clone size: NA
CDR3 DNA: TGTGCCAGCACGTGGGGGGGCACAGATACGCAGTATTTT
CDR3 protein: CASTWGGTDTQYF

D gene: TRBD1
CDR3 length: 16
V gene: TRBV7-2
J gene: TRBJ2-7
clone size: NA
CDR3 DNA: TGTGCCAGCAGCTCCCCGGGTCTGGACAGGTTCCACGAGCAGTACTTC
CDR3 protein: CASSSPGLDRFHEQYF

D gene: NA
CDR3 length: 15
V gene: TRBV4-3
J gene: TRBJ2-5
clone size: NA
CDR3 DNA: TGCGCCAGCAGCCAAGATGAGGGAACGGGGGAGACCCAGTACTTC
CDR3 protein: CASSQDEGTGETQYF

D gene: NA
CDR3 length: 11
V gene: TRBV28
J gene: TRBJ2-7
clone size: once
CDR3 DNA: TGTGCCACAGGCTCCCCCTACGAGCAGTACTTC
CDR3 protein: CATGSPYEQYF

D gene: NA
CDR3 length: 13
V gene: TRBV7-8
J gene: TRBJ2-7
clone size: NA
CDR3 DNA: TGTGCCAGCAGCCACGACAAGACGTACGAGCAGTACTTC
CDR3 protein: CASSHDKTYEQYF

D gene: NA
CDR3 length: 15
V gene: TRBV27
J gene: TRBJ2-1
clone size: NA
CDR3 DNA: TGTGCAACCCGGGACTTCCTCAGCTCCTACAATGAGCAGTTCTTC
CDR3 protein: CATRDFLSSYNEQFF

D gene: TRBD1
CDR3 length: 18
V gene: TRBV27
J gene: TRBJ1-2
clone size: once
CDR3 DNA: TGTGCCAGCAGAGGCCGAAGGGGACAGACTCATACTAACTATGGCTACACCTTC
CDR3 protein: CASRGRRGQTHTNYGYTF

D gene: NA
CDR3 length: 13
V gene: TRBV6-5
J gene: TRBJ2-3
clone size: NA
CDR3 DNA: TGTGCCAGCCGCGGATCGAGCACAGATACGCAGTATTTT
CDR3 protein: CASRGSSTDTQYF

D gene: TRBD2
CDR3 length: 15
V gene: TRBV28
J gene: TRBJ2-7
clone size: few
CDR3 DNA: TGTGCCAGCAGTTCCCGACTAGCGGGTTACTACGAGCAGTACTTC
CDR3 protein: CASSSRLAGYYEQYF

D gene: TRBD2
CDR3 length: 16
V gene: TRBV14
J gene: TRBJ2-7
clone size: NA
CDR3 DNA: TGTGCCAGCAGCCAAGGGAGGACTAGCGGGAGCGACGAGCAGTACTTC
CDR3 protein: CASSQGRTSGSDEQYF

D gene: NA
CDR3 length: 14
V gene: TRBV5-4
J gene: TRBJ1-2
clone size: NA
CDR3 DNA: TGTGCCAGCAGCTTGGATTTCAGTAACTATGGCTACACCTTC
CDR3 protein: CASSLDFSNYGYTF

D gene: NA
CDR3 length: 15
V gene: TRBV27
J gene: TRBJ1-2
clone size: NA
CDR3 DNA: TGTGCCAGCAGTTTATCGCGGGGGGCATCGGACGGCTACACCTTC
CDR3 protein: CASSLSRGASDGYTF

D gene: NA
CDR3 length: 14
V gene: TRBV28
J gene: TRBJ1-5
clone size: NA
CDR3 DNA: TGTGCCATTAGCTCCGGGGTGCCCAATCAGCCCCAGCATTTT
CDR3 protein: CAISSGVPNQPQHF

D gene: TRBD2
CDR3 length: 14
V gene: TRBV11-2
J gene: TRBJ2-7
clone size: NA
CDR3 DNA: TGTGCCAGCAGCTTAAGCGGGGGGGCCTACGAGCAGTACTTC
CDR3 protein: CASSLSGGAYEQYF

D gene: NA
CDR3 length: 15
V gene: TRBV5-5
J gene: TRBJ1-4
clone size: NA
CDR3 DNA: TGTGCCAGCAGCCGAGGGGAGGTGACTAATGAAAAACTGTTTTTT
CDR3 protein: CASSRGEVTNEKLFF

D gene: NA
CDR3 length: 15
V gene: TRBV5-1
J gene: TRBJ2-2
clone size: NA
CDR3 DNA: TGCGCCAGCAGCTTGTCCCTCTCGAACACCGGGGAGCTGTTTTTT
CDR3 protein: CASSLSLSNTGELFF

D gene: TRBD2
CDR3 length: 16
V gene: TRBV7-3
J gene: TRBJ2-7
clone size: once
CDR3 DNA: TGTGCCAGCAGCCGACTACCGACTAGCGAGTCCTACGAGCAGTACTTC
CDR3 protein: CASSRLPTSESYEQYF